One and the same sample provided the 22 T cell receptor beta chains below, sequenced in a study of T cells in Graves' hyperthyroidism and ophthalmopathy. The investigators amplified TCR beta CDR3 regions from RNA transcripts. Using the HTBI primer set, a first-round RT-PCR was run on the TCR CDR3. MiXCR, run by TCRdb on the multiplex PCR reads, gives a single entry per CDR3 protein. Here the sample spans 530,000 or so distinct CDR3 sequences, over 15% being singletons. Sequenced sample: blood. These receptors originate from a young woman with Graves' ophthalmopathy.

In its sample, this clonotype was seen a few times. The chain couples TRBV11-2 to TRBJ2-1; possible D gene TRBD2, 5 bases. Looked up from germline, CDR1 is SGHAT and CDR2 is FQNNGV. This CDR3 has 15 amino acids. Trimming stripped 4 bases from V and 3 bases from J, with 13 bases between. CDR3 in DNA: TGTGCCAGCAGCTCGTGGGAGACCCTCTACAATGAGCAGTTCTTC. Its translation is CASSSWETLYNEQFF.

This clonotype came up a few times. The chain recombines TRBV27 with TRBJ1-4, with D maybe TRBD1 (6 bases). The CDR3 loop spans 13 amino acids. Trimming removed 7 bases from V and 4 bases from J, with 10 bases in between. In germline, CDR1 is MNHEY, CDR2 SMNVEV (reference sequence). For the CDR3, the DNA is TGTGCCAGCAAAGGGGGGGTTAATGAAAAACTGTTTTTT. Its translation: CASKGGVNEKLFF.

The chain joins TRBV5-8 to TRBJ2-2, with 9 bases fitting TRBD1. With 5 bases clipped from V and 6 bases from J, the junction kept 8 bases outside the gene matches. Germline values: CDR1 SGHTS, CDR2 YDEGEE. This CDR3 spans 15 amino acids. CDR3 sequence: CASRSRDREAGELFF. The CDR3 coding sequence is TGTGCCAGCAGATCTCGGGACAGGGAAGCCGGGGAGCTGTTTTTT.

This clonotype was observed at least ten times. This chain joins TRBV20-1 and TRBJ1-1; no clear D. Germline V CDR1 and CDR2: DFQATT, SNEGSKA (reference sequence). The V end was cut by 1 base, the J end by 3 bases, with 3 bases between. The CDR3 loop spans 11 amino acids. This CDR3 reads CSARADTEAFF. The DNA for the CDR3 is TGCAGTGCTAGAGCGGACACTGAAGCTTTCTTT.

The chain joins TRBV6-2 or TRBV6-3 to TRBJ2-5, with 8 bases that match TRBD2. J gave up 3 bases and V 2 bases, and 5 bases lay outside the gene matches. Looked up from germline, CDR1 is MNHEY and CDR2 is SVGEGT. The CDR3 length is 15 residues. In DNA, the CDR3 is TGTGCCAGCAGTTACCCGGGGGGGGCGGAAGAGACCCAGTACTTC. It is translated as CASSYPGGAEETQYF.

This clonotype appeared a few times. A read error may explain this, as a much larger clone is one base away. The chain combines TRBV9 with TRBJ1-1, with no clear D. The CDR3 sequence is 14 residues long. The V gene's germline CDR1 is SGDLS and CDR2 YYNGEE. Here the CDR3 DNA reads TGTGCCAGCAGCGTAAATTCTGGGAACACTAAAGCTTTCTTT. Its translation: CASSVNSGNTKAFF.

This clonotype was seen ten or more times. This chain uses TRBV15 with TRBJ2-7, with D possibly being TRBD1 or TRBD2 (5 bases each). The CDR3 extends over 13 amino acids. Germline V gene data show CDR1 as LNHNV and CDR2 as YYDKDF (reference sequence). With 1 base removed from V and 1 base from J, the gap between germline ends came to 5 bases. The CDR3: CATSRGGSYEQYF. The CDR3 nucleotides read TGTGCCACCAGCAGAGGGGGGTCCTACGAGCAGTACTTC.

This clonotype was detected many times. The chain uses TRBV7-2 and TRBJ2-5; the D gene is possibly TRBD2 (5 bases). CDR1 and CDR2 (germline): SGHTA, FQGNSA. The CDR3 extends over 16 amino acids. With 3 bases removed from V and 1 base from J, the gap between germline ends came to 15 bases. The CDR3 region is CASSLWERPFQETQYF. In DNA form, the CDR3 reads TGTGCCAGCAGCTTGTGGGAGCGACCCTTCCAAGAGACCCAGTACTTC.

The CDR3: CASSLARQGSPHEQYF. DNA for the CDR3: TGTGCCAGCAGCTTAGCCCGACAGGGGAGCCCCCACGAGCAGTACTTC. The V gene is TRBV7-2, the J gene TRBJ2-7, with TRBD1 matching over 8 bases. V shed 0 bases, J shed 5 bases, and the junction held 9 bases outside the gene matches. Germline V gene data show CDR1 as SGHTA and CDR2 as FQGNSA. CDR3 size: 16 residues.

This clonotype was seen only a few times. A read error may be the cause here, since a much bigger clone is one base away. The chain has TRBV3-1 and TRBJ2-2, with D possibly being TRBD1 (6 bases). Trimming removed 1 base from V and 7 bases from J, with 16 bases in between. The germline CDR1 and CDR2 sequences are LGHDT and YNNKEL (reference sequence). This CDR3 has 16 residues. In DNA, the CDR3 is TGTGCCAGCAGCCAAGGAGCGTGGGGGCGGCACGGGGAGCTGTTTTTT. This gives the protein CASSQGAWGRHGELFF.

In its sample, this clonotype was seen many times. This CDR3 reads CASSVGAGTGYEQYF. The DNA of the CDR3 is TGTGCCAGCAGCGTAGGAGCCGGAACGGGGTACGAGCAGTACTTC. V gene TRBV9 combines with J gene TRBJ2-7, with D possibly being TRBD2 (5 bases). This CDR3 has 15 residues. Germline V lookup: CDR1 SGDLS, CDR2 YYNGEE. Trimming shortened V by 0 bases and J by 4 bases, and 14 bases separated the two germline ends.

This clonotype came up a few times. J is TRBJ2-4 and V is TRBV27; D call uncertain. Trimming shortened V by 0 bases and J by 6 bases, and 6 bases separated the two germline ends. In germline, CDR1 is MNHEY, CDR2 SMNVEV (reference sequence). The CDR3 is made up of 13 amino acids. The CDR3, as DNA: TGTGCCAGCAGTTTATCCGCGCCAAACATTCAGTACTTC. It yields the protein CASSLSAPNIQYF.

This clonotype was seen a few times. The rearrangement uses TRBV5-1 and TRBJ2-7; D is possibly TRBD1 (6 bases). The CDR3 runs 15 residues. Germline-derived CDR1 and CDR2 are SGHRS and YFSETQ. V was pared by 1 base and J by 0 bases, with 11 bases between. The CDR3 is CASSLQGSSSYEQYF. The CDR3 bases are TGCGCCAGCAGCTTGCAGGGGTCATCCTCCTACGAGCAGTACTTC.

This clonotype appeared a few times. The chain is built from TRBV28 and TRBJ2-4; 9 nucleotides line up with TRBD2. The germline V gene has CDR1 MDHEN and CDR2 SYDVKM. Trimming removed 1 base from V and 0 bases from J; junction bases left unmatched: 4. This CDR3 spans 17 amino acids. CDR3 region: CASSLLAGDLAKNIQYF. CDR3 sequence (DNA): TGTGCCAGCAGTTTATTAGCGGGAGATCTAGCCAAAAACATTCAGTACTTC.

There are many counts of this clonotype. The rearrangement joins TRBV3-1 to TRBJ2-3, with D unclear. V lost 4 bases to trimming and J lost 2 bases, with 10 bases between them. In germline, CDR1 is LGHDT, CDR2 YNNKEL (reference sequence). The CDR3 loop spans 14 amino acids. As DNA, the CDR3 is TGTGCCAGCAGCCCCTTGACTGTCACAGATACGCAGTATTTT. Translation: CASSPLTVTDTQYF.

This clonotype has ten or more counts. The J gene is TRBJ1-1, the V gene TRBV12-3 or TRBV12-4; 7 bases are a match to TRBD1. V was pared by 3 bases and J by 1 base, with 8 bases of the junction left unmatched. The CDR3 totals 16 residues. The CDR3 DNA follows: TGTGCCAGCAGTTTCCACCCGAGGACAGGGAACACTGAAGCTTTCTTT. It is translated as CASSFHPRTGNTEAFF.

The chain couples TRBV12-3 or TRBV12-4 to TRBJ2-7; tentative D call: TRBD2 (6 bases). Trimming took off 3 bases at V and 1 base at J, with 19 bases between the two ends. CDR3 size: 17 residues. CDR3 sequence: CASSFSPGGFRSYEQYF. In DNA, the CDR3 is TGTGCCAGCAGTTTCTCTCCTGGGGGGTTTCGGTCCTACGAGCAGTACTTC.

V and J are TRBV7-9 and TRBJ2-6, with 11 bases lining up with TRBD1. The germline gives CDR1 SEHNR, CDR2 FQNEAQ (reference sequence). This CDR3 spans 18 amino acids. Trimming removed 5 bases from V and 2 bases from J; junction bases left unmatched: 8. CDR3 nucleotides: TGTGCCAGCAGCGATAGCGGACAGGGGGCGGCTGGGGCCAACGTCCTGACTTTC. Translation gives CASSDSGQGAAGANVLTF.

This clonotype was found a few times. This chain links TRBV3-1 with TRBJ2-3; tentatively, D is TRBD2 (6 bases). Germline V gene data show CDR1 as LGHDT and CDR2 as YNNKEL (reference sequence). V was trimmed by 0 bases and J by 3 bases, leaving 13 bases between them. The CDR3 is 16 residues long. Here the CDR3 reads CASSQDVPLATDTQYF. In DNA, the CDR3 is TGTGCCAGCAGCCAAGATGTACCTCTAGCGACAGATACGCAGTATTTT.

This clonotype was recorded once. The chain uses TRBV20-1 and TRBJ1-2; D is ambiguous. The CDR3 has 10 residues. Germline CDR1 and CDR2: DFQATT and SNEGSKA (reference sequence). Trimming left V 1 base short and J 8 bases short, with 5 bases between. The CDR3 loop is CSARGNGYTF. The CDR3 DNA is TGCAGTGCTAGAGGGAACGGCTACACCTTC.

This clonotype was detected many times. V gene TRBV28 combines with J gene TRBJ2-2; a possible D gene is TRBD2 (6 bases). Germline CDR1 and CDR2: MDHEN and SYDVKM. The ends were cut back, 8 bases at V and 5 bases at J, with 18 bases in the middle. This CDR3 spans 15 amino acids. The DNA of the CDR3 is TGTGCCAGCCAACCCCTGCGGGACCTAACCGGGGAGCTGTTTTTT. Protein sequence: CASQPLRDLTGELFF.

This clonotype occurred many times. The gene calls are TRBV6-1 and TRBJ1-1; D remains ambiguous. Germline CDR1 and CDR2: MNHNS and SASEGT. This CDR3 spans 14 amino acids. Trimming shortened V by 0 bases and J by 10 bases, and 15 bases separated the two germline ends. The CDR3 sequence is CASSEAARTRGAFF. CDR3 DNA: TGTGCCAGCAGTGAAGCCGCAAGGACCCGAGGAGCTTTCTTT.